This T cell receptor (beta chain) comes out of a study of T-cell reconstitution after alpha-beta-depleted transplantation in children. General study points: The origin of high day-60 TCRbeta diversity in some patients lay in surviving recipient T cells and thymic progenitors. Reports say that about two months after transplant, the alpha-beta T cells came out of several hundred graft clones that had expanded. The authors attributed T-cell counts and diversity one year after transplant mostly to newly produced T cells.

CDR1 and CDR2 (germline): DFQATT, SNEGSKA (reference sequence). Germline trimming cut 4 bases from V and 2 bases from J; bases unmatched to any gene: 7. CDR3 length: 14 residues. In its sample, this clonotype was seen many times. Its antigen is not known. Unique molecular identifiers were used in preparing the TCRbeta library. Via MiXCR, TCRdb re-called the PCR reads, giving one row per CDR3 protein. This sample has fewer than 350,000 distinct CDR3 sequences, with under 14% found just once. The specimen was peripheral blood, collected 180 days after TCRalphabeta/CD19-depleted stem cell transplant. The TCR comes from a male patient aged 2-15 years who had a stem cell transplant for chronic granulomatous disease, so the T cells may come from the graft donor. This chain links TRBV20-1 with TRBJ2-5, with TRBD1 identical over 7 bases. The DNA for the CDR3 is TGCAGTGCTAACCGGGACAGCTCACAAGAGACCCAGTACTTC. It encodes CSANRDSSQETQYF.